The 13 T cell receptor beta chains listed next were all sequenced from one sample in a study of human T cells and chemical hapten exposure. TCRdb redid the calling of the RACE reads with MiXCR, one entry per CDR3 protein. The sample contains about 80,000 distinct CDR3 sequences, around 9.3% of which appear only once. Time point meaning: healthy volunteer bleed at 6 weeks. Unfractionated whole blood was the source from which total RNA was extracted. Material: whole blood. The receptors come from a female donor in good health. Some clones in this sample may be carry-over from other donors' samples.

This clonotype was counted many times. The chain is built from TRBV20-1 and TRBJ2-4; 8 nucleotides match TRBD2. CDR3 size: 13 residues. In germline, CDR1 is DFQATT, CDR2 SNEGSKA (reference sequence). J was trimmed by 12 bases and V by 8 bases; bases with no gene match: 15. The CDR3 DNA sequence: TGCAGTTCAGGAACCGGGACTAGAACGACTCAGTACTTC. Amino acids: CSSGTGTRTTQYF.

V usage is TRBV27 and J usage is TRBJ2-7, with 10 positions matching TRBD1. Germline V gives CDR1 MNHEY, CDR2 SMNVEV (reference sequence). The CDR3 contains 16 residues. Trimming removed 5 bases from V and 6 bases from J; junction bases left unmatched: 13. The CDR3 reads CASSPRQGATPAEQYF. The CDR3 nucleotides read TGTGCCAGCAGTCCTCGACAGGGGGCGACGCCGGCCGAGCAGTACTTC.

This clonotype has ten or more counts. The chain recombines TRBV18 with TRBJ2-7; D possibly corresponds to TRBD1 (6 bases). The germline V gene has CDR1 KGHSH and CDR2 LQKENI. Trimming shortened V by 0 bases and J by 4 bases, and 10 bases separated the two germline ends. The CDR3 loop spans 14 amino acids. This CDR3 reads CASSPPRTEYEQYF. The CDR3 DNA follows: TGTGCCAGCTCACCACCGAGGACAGAATACGAGCAGTACTTC.

This clonotype was observed a handful of times. The CDR3, as DNA: TGTGCCACCAGCAGTTATGGGGGGCCTGGAGCCCAGCCCCAGCATTTT. Its protein product is CATSSYGGPGAQPQHF. This chain uses TRBV15 with TRBJ1-5; a possible D gene is TRBD1 (6 bases). The CDR3 contains 16 residues. Germline V gene lookup returns CDR1 LNHNV and CDR2 YYDKDF (reference sequence). V shed 3 bases and J shed 7 bases, with 19 bases lying between them.

This clonotype has ten or more counts. This rearrangement joins TRBV3-1 to TRBJ2-2, with TRBD2 matching 8 bases. V trimming: 0 bases; J trimming: 4 bases; junction bases outside the gene matches: 25. The CDR3 spans 23 residues. Germline assignment: CDR1 LGHDT and CDR2 YNNKEL (reference sequence). DNA of the CDR3: TGTGCCAGCAGCCAAGAGGCGCTGGGGGGAGCAACCCGGGGGGGGCAGAGCACCGGGGAGCTGTTTTTT. Its protein product is CASSQEALGGATRGGQSTGELFF.

This clonotype was counted a few times. This rearrangement joins TRBV9 to TRBJ1-1, with unresolved D. Germline CDR1 is SGDLS and CDR2 is YYNGEE. V lost 0 bases and J lost 7, with 13 bases in between. This CDR3 is 14 amino acids long. For the CDR3, the DNA is TGTGCCAGCAGCGTAGGTCGGCCAGCCTATGAAGCTTTCTTT. The encoded protein is CASSVGRPAYEAFF.

This chain joins TRBV3-1 and TRBJ1-1; D is possibly TRBD1 (6 bases). This CDR3 is built from 19 residues. V was pared by 4 bases and J by 3 bases, with 27 bases between. The germline CDR1 and CDR2 sequences are LGHDT and YNNKEL (reference sequence). CDR3 sequence reads: CASSPSRAQGRRMDTEAFF. CDR3 coding DNA: TGTGCCAGCAGCCCATCTCGGGCACAGGGAAGGAGGATGGACACTGAAGCTTTCTTT.

This clonotype was observed a few times. The rearrangement joins TRBV7-2 to TRBJ1-5; no firm D call. Germline V gene lookup returns CDR1 SGHTA and CDR2 FQGNSA. V shed 5 bases and J shed 7 bases, with 9 bases lying between them. This CDR3 comprises 12 residues. The CDR3 protein is CASSPPWQPQHF. CDR3 nucleotide sequence: TGTGCCAGCAGCCCCCCGTGGCAGCCCCAGCATTTT.

This clonotype has at least ten counts. V and J are TRBV20-1 and TRBJ1-6; D is unclear. The CDR3 runs to 12 residues. Germline values: CDR1 DFQATT, CDR2 SNEGSKA (reference sequence). Trimming cost V 0 bases and J 6 bases, with 3 bases left between them. The CDR3: CSARDSNSPLHF. The DNA for the CDR3 is TGCAGTGCTAGAGACAGTAATTCACCCCTCCACTTT.

This chain uses TRBV25-1 with TRBJ2-1; TRBD1 is a possible D gene (5 bases). The germline V and J ends were trimmed by 2 bases and 7 bases, with 15 bases remaining between them. This CDR3 spans 15 amino acids. Germline-derived CDR1 and CDR2 are MGHDK and SYGVNS. CDR3 coding DNA: TGTGCCAGCAGTGAACAGGGAAGTTTATGGAATGAGCAGTTCTTC. It is translated as CASSEQGSLWNEQFF.

As to this clonotype: One junction end does not reproduce the germline sequence, and a read error may be involved. The rearrangement uses TRBV11-2 and TRBJ2-7; D remains ambiguous. The CDR3 sequence is 16 residues long. CDR1 is SGHAT and CDR2 is FQNNGV in the germline V gene. The CDR3 spells CASSLDTGMFPSEQNF. For the CDR3, the DNA is TGTGCCAGCAGCTTAGATACTGGGATGTTCCCCTCCGAGCAGAACTTC.

This clonotype has only a few counts. The chain carries TRBV7-2 and TRBJ1-1; 8 nucleotides match TRBD1. Trimming removed 5 bases from V and 6 bases from J; junction bases left unmatched: 8. Germline CDR1 reads SGHTA; CDR2 reads FQGNSA. This CDR3 has 14 amino acids. The CDR3 bases are TGTGCCAGCAGCCGTATGACAGGGGTGGCTGAAGCTTTCTTT. Encoded protein: CASSRMTGVAEAFF. The whole variable domain, filled in from reference TRBV7-2 and TRBJ1-1, reads GAGVSQSPSNKVTEKGKDVELRCDPISGHTALYWYRQSLGQGLEFLIYFQGNSAPDKSGLPSDRFSAERTGGSVSTLTIQRTQQEDSAVYLCASSRMTGVAEAFFGQGTRLTVV.

The rearrangement links TRBV2 to TRBJ1-1, with TRBD1 matching 9 bases. V was clipped by 4 bases and J by 4 bases; unmatched bases: 4. The CDR3 has 14 amino acids. Looked up from germline, CDR1 is SNHLY and CDR2 is FYNNEI. In DNA form, the CDR3 reads TGTGCCAGCAGTGGGACAGGGGTGGTCACTGAAGCTTTCTTT. Encoded protein: CASSGTGVVTEAFF.